This record concerns one T cell receptor (beta chain) sequence. Its cognate antigen is unknown. Its ends do not fully match the called genes, so a read error is possible. This sample is part of a study of T cell repertoires in cytomegalovirus infection. On the study more broadly: Peptides in the study included HLA-C-restricted and HLA-B-restricted CMV epitopes. Study-level results: Identification of carriers of CMV plus the relevant HLA was performed using cumulative public TCR beta family frequency. Dominating the ex vivo response were TCR beta clonotypes that were CMV-specific and HLA-C-restricted.

TCRdb called the reads again in MiXCR, with one record for every CDR3 protein. This sample yields 110,000 or so distinct CDR3 sequences, of which 30% are seen a single time; around two fifths belongs to the top ten. The CDR3 spans 14 residues. Germline-derived CDR1 and CDR2 are SQVTM and ANQGSEA. Sequencing used CD8+ T cells from cultured PBMCs, obtained from culture after CMV antigen stimulation. This chain links TRBV29-1 with TRBJ2-1, with unresolved D. The receptor comes from a human donor in good health (CMV status not recorded). Some clones in this sample may be carry-over from other donors' samples. As DNA, the CDR3 is TGCAGCGTTGAATGGTCTCCCTCCTACAATGAGCGGTTCTTC. Its translation is CSVEWSPSYNERFF.